The present T cell receptor beta chain was sequenced within a study of shared clonotypes between healthy human individuals. Notes on the study in general: Clonotype sharing across several donors was observed for 5% to 6.5% of naive CD4 clonotypes.

Germline V gene data show CDR1 as SGHRS and CDR2 as YFSETQ. J gave up 2 bases and V 5 bases, and 4 bases lay outside the gene matches. This CDR3 comprises 14 residues. Comments on this clone: Its matching antigen is unknown. Different DNA sequences within this sample yield the same CDR3.

Each donor was a Caucasian adult residing in Nashville, Tennessee. Profiling relied on immunoSEQ multiplex PCR, and the TCRdb table lists in-frame clones only, not all of them. The sample carries some 2,100,000 clones, 90% to 96% recorded once. Sequencing input: naive CD4+ T cells sorted from blood. Stated subset: CD45RA+ positively selected. This TCR was recovered from a man in his late teens or twenties in good health. The gene calls are TRBV5-1 and TRBJ2-1; 7 nucleotides agree with TRBD1. Here the CDR3 DNA reads TGCGCCAGCAGTAGGGACAGAACCTACAATGAGCAGTTCTTC. Translated: CASSRDRTYNEQFF.